This T cell receptor beta chain was found in a study of spatial heterogeneity in lung cancer. Time point denoted: sample taken at primary tumor resection. CDR3 size: 15 residues. The V gene's germline CDR1 is LGHDT and CDR2 YNNKEL (reference sequence). After removal of 5 bases from V and 0 bases from J, the junction contained 1 base not matched to a gene. TCRdb re-called the 5' RACE reads with MiXCR, one entry per CDR3 protein. Seen here are several thousand distinct CDR3 sequences, roughly an eighth observed once, and the top ten hold 14%. Findings of the study overall: Tumoral mutation counts were tracked by counts of expanded intratumoral alpha and beta TCRs. Estimated coverage of tumor T cells was about 7% for alpha and approximately 13% for beta chains.

This clonotype was counted ten times or more. Its target is unknown. This sample comprised lung tumor tissue, obtained at surgery. This clonotype was sampled from a male donor with early-stage non-small cell lung cancer. This rearrangement joins TRBV3-1 to TRBJ2-2; 9 nucleotides match TRBD2. Here the CDR3 DNA reads TGTGCCAGCAGCTTAGCGGGGGCGAACACCGGGGAGCTGTTTTTT. As protein: CASSLAGANTGELFF.